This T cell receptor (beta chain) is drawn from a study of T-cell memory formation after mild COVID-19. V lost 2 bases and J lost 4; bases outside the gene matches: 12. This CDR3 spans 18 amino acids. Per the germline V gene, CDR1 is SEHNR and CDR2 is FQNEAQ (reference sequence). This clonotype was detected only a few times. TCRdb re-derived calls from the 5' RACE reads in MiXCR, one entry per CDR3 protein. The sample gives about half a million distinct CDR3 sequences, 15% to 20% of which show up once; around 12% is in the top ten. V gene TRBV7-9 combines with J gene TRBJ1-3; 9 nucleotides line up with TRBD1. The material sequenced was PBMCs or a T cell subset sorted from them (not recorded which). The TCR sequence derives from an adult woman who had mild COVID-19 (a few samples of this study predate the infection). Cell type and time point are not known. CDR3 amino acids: CASSLHRLDRGSGNTIYF. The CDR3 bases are TGTGCCAGCAGCTTACACCGTCTGGACAGGGGATCGGGAAACACCATATATTTT. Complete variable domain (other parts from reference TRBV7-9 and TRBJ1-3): DTGVSQNPRHKITKRGQNVTFRCDPISEHNRLYWYRQTLGQGPEFLTYFQNEAQLEKSRLLSDRFSAERPKGSFSTLEIQRTEQGDSAMYLCASSLHRLDRGSGNTIYFGEGSWLTVV.